Included here is one TCR beta chain sequence, with context. What this receptor recognizes is not known. Nothing much larger sits one base from this clone, and base qualities are not available. CD8 naive samples consisted of CD45RO-negative cells that were positively selected for CCR7, yielding a CD45RA+CCR7+ population without TemRA cells. The donors were healthy, HIV-negative adults who had no recently reported acute infections or vaccinations. Only Caucasian adults living in Nashville, Tennessee, USA were represented among the donors. Blood was collected by leukapheresis, and PBMCs were isolated by Ficoll-Histopaque density gradient centrifugation and then cryopreserved in liquid nitrogen vapor phase. Analytical flow cytometry was used to check the purity and quantity of every magnetically sorted T cell population. Genomic DNA was isolated from each sorted fraction and quantified by UV absorbance on a Nanodrop 2000c.

The junction carries 6 bases between V and J, which are trimmed by 6 bases and 3 bases respectively. Looking up the germline V gene (reference sequence) yields CDR1 MNHEY and CDR2 SMNVEV. The CDR3 has 12 amino acids, counting the end cysteine and phenylalanine. The retained sequence is limited to the CDR3, 36 bases, with the frame set at the first base. This sample is part of a study of shared clonotypes between healthy human individuals (dated by TCRdb to the early 2020s). Study-level background: The cohort included three men and a couple of women between 18 and 49 years of age. For each donor, three plates each were used for CD4 naive and CD4 memory, two plates were used for CD8 naive, and one plate was used for CD8 memory. Blood TCR repertoires of several healthy adults were deeply sequenced to estimate repertoire size and the extent of clonotype sharing between individuals. To increase sequencing depth and limit assay-specific biases, different laboratories used diverse techniques to prepare libraries and sequence TCR repertoires. Per donor, leukapheresis produced somewhere between about 0.9 and 9.5 billion PBMCs.

TCR CDR3 regions were amplified from genomic DNA by multiplex PCR using the deep immunoSEQ assay. Extracted genomic DNA from each cell subset was distributed evenly across all wells of several immunoSEQ 96-well plates, and each plate was treated as a replicate. For sorted subsets, 200 ng of genomic DNA, equivalent to 25,000 to 35,000 T cell genomes, went into each replicate PCR. The purified libraries were quantified using a Qubit 3.0 fluorometer, sized with a Bioanalyzer 2100, and then quantified again using the KAPA Library Quantification kit. Every immunoSEQ 96-well plate was sequenced on a separate single-read 150-cycle Illumina NextSeq 550 flow cell. As for the authors' bioinformatics: Because only junctional sequences without quality scores were contained in the immunoSEQ output, filtering matching that applied to full-length reads could not be performed. To assign V/J genes and CDR3, sequences were annotated against IMGT germline references using PyIR, a Python wrapper for IgBLAST v1.9. Reads were removed for weak V/J assignments (E-value above 1e-6), missing CDR3, stop codons, out-of-frame junctions, or ambiguous translated residues. A V3J clonotype was defined by an identical inferred V gene, J gene, and CDR3 amino acid sequence. To compute the percentage overlap between repertoires, the number of shared unique clonotypes was divided by the size of the smaller repertoire. Repertoire richness was assessed with RTK rarefaction, the Chao1 estimator, and Recon v2.1 estimates of unobserved clonotypes. Generation probabilities for all TCRbeta clonotypes obtained by the gDNA method from several donors were computed using OLGA. Drawn from immuneACCESS, this table holds only the in-frame rearrangements with V and J called that TCRdb kept. Clones are partly lost; checked studies trace under half to an unresolved V gene and leave the rest unexplained. D and trimming come from the DNA, and the V and J calls and clone size come from that table. This sample comprises some 2,100,000 clones, under 95% of them detected only once. Roughly 1.8% of the sample lies in the top ten.

General findings and caveats noted by the study authors: Even with the large sequencing depth, rarefaction of the sorted-subset datasets indicated that sequencing was incomplete. Based on pairwise subsampling, the degree of clonotype sharing among donors was expected to be affected by sequencing depth. Sampling was limited to blood, and TCR repertoires in tissue likely differ from TCR repertoires in blood. Approximately 4.8% of naive CD4, roughly 3.6% of naive CD8, 2% to 2.5% of memory CD4, and less than 0.45% of memory CD8 clonotypes were shared across several donors. Larger estimated clonotype richness was generally found for naive subsets than for memory subsets. Because the study included only a small number of donors, the genetic and exposure-history diversity represented was limited. Higher generation probabilities were observed for clonotypes shared by all four sorted-subset donors than for non-shared clonotypes.

What was sequenced was naive CD8+ T cells from PBMCs. In light of the paper, this sample's cell subset or site label describes: CD45RA+CCR7+. The TCR originated in a man aged 18 to 35 in good health. Some clones in this sample may be carry-over from other donors' samples. The chain is made from TRBV27 and TRBJ1-5; the D gene is unclear. The CDR3 loop reads CASSETNQPQHF. The sequence in DNA is TGTGCCAGCAGCGAAACCAATCAGCCCCAGCATTTT.